This T cell receptor (beta chain) was documented in a study of T cell repertoires in cytomegalovirus infection. In the study overall: CMV epitopes in the study were HLA-C-restricted (recently identified) and HLA-B-restricted (well studied). Indicated by public TCR beta signatures were CMV infection and matching HLA type.

This clonotype was seen a few times. Its antigen is still unknown. CDR1 and CDR2 (germline): LNHDA, SQIVND (reference sequence). This CDR3 has 12 residues. The V and J ends lost 5 bases and 5 bases respectively, with 10 bases between them. TCRdb recomputed calls from the reads with MiXCR, one row per CDR3 protein. This table has hundreds of thousands of distinct CDR3 sequences, under 55% appearing once. Whole-study findings and limits: CMV-specific TCR beta clonotypes restricted by HLA-C dominated the ex vivo response. CMV carriers having the relevant HLA were flagged by cumulative public TCR beta family frequency.

This TCR derives from a human donor in good health (CMV status not recorded). Some clones in this sample may be carry-over from other donors' samples. The gene calls are TRBV19 and TRBJ2-7; perhaps TRBD1 as D (5 bases). Sequencing used cultured PBMCs, obtained from culture after CMV antigen stimulation. The DNA of the CDR3 is TGTGCCAGTAGTGAACAGGTGGACGAGCAGTACTTC. The encoded protein is CASSEQVDEQYF.